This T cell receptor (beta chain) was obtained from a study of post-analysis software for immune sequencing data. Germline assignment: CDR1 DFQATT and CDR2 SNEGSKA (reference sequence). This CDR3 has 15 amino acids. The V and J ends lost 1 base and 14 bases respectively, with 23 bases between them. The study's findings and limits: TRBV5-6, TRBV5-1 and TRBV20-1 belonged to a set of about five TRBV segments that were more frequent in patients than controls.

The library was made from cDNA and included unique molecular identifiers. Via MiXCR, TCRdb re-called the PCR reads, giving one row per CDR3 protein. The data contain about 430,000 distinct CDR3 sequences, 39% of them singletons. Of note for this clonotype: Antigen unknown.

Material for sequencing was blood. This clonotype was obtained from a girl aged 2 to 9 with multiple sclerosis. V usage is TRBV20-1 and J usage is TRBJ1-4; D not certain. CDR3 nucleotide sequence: TGCAGTGCTAGAGGGTGGCACCGCGGCGATGGTACCCTGTTTTTT. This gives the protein CSARGWHRGDGTLFF.